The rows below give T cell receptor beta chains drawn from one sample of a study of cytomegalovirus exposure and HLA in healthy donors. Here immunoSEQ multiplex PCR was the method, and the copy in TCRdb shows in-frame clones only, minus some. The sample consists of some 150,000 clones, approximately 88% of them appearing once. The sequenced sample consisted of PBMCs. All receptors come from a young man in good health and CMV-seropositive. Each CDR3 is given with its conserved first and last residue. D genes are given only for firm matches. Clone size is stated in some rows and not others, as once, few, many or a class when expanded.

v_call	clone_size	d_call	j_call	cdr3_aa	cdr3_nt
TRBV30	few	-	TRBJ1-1	CAWSLGSTEAFF	TGTGCCTGGAGTTTGGGGAGCACTGAAGCTTTCTTT
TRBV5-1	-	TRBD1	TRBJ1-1	CASSRDRDTAFF	TGCGCCAGCAGCCGGGACAGGGATACAGCTTTCTTT
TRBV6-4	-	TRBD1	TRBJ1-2	CASSEGQGINYGYTF	TGTGCCAGCAGTGAGGGACAGGGGATTAACTATGGCTACACCTTC
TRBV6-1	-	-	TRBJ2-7	CASSRRTDPYEQYF	TGTGCCAGCAGTCGTAGGACAGACCCCTACGAGCAGTACTTC
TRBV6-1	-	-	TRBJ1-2	CASSEAKGASYGYTF	TGTGCCAGCAGTGAAGCGAAAGGGGCCTCCTATGGCTACACCTTC
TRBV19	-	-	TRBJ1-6	CASTIGQYNSPLHF	TGTGCCAGTACCATCGGACAGTATAATTCACCCCTCCACTTT
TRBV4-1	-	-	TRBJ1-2	CASSQVSAADYGYTF	TGCGCCAGCAGCCAAGTTTCCGCGGCCGACTATGGCTACACCTTC
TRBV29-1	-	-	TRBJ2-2	CSTLGGGKYTGELFF	TGCAGCACGTTAGGGGGCGGGAAATACACCGGGGAGCTGTTTTTT
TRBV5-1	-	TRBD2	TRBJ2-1	CASSLTSGSDEQFF	TGCGCCAGCAGCTTGACTAGCGGGAGCGATGAGCAGTTCTTC
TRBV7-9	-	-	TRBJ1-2	CASSPEGVNGYTF	TGTGCCAGCAGCCCAGAGGGGGTGAATGGCTACACCTTC
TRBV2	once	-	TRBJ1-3	CAKLDTGNTIYF	TGTGCCAAGCTCGATACTGGAAACACCATATATTTT
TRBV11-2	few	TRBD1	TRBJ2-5	CASSLGDRDLETQYF	TGTGCCAGCAGCTTAGGGGACAGGGACTTAGAGACCCAGTACTTC
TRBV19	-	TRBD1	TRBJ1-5	CASSFLRQGGGQPQHF	TGTGCCAGTAGTTTCTTGAGACAGGGCGGTGGTCAGCCCCAGCATTTT
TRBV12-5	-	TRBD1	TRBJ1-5	CASGLVLGQVVQPQHF	TGTGCTAGTGGTTTGGTACTCGGACAGGTTGTTCAGCCCCAGCATTTT
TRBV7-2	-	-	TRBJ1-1	CASSLTRNTEAFF	TGTGCCAGCAGCCTCACCAGGAACACTGAAGCTTTCTTT
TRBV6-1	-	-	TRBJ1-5	CASSVTSNNQPQHF	TGTGCCAGCAGTGTGACAAGTAACAATCAGCCCCAGCATTTT
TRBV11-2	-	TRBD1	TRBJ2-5	CASSPRGETQYF	TGTGCCAGCAGCCCCAGGGGGGAGACCCAGTACTTC
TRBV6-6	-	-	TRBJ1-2	CASSYGEDSPFYGYTF	TGTGCCAGCAGTTACGGGGAGGACTCACCCTTCTATGGCTACACCTTC
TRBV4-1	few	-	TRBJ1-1	CASSQPYGQTLNTEAFF	TGCGCCAGCAGCCAACCCTACGGACAGACGCTGAACACTGAAGCTTTCTTT
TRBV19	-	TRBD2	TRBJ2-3	CATTPSGRVRTDTQYF	TGTGCCACCACTCCTAGCGGGAGAGTGCGCACAGATACGCAGTATTTT
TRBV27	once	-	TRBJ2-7	CASSPVGDPYEQYF	TGTGCCAGCAGCCCTGTAGGAGATCCCTACGAGCAGTACTTC
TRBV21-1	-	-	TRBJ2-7	CASSKIETGGLSSYEQYF	TGTGCCAGCAGCAAAATCGAGACAGGGGGTCTCTCCTCCTACGAGCAGTACTTC
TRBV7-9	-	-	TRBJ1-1	CASSLGIESTEAFF	TGTGCCAGCAGCTTAGGTATTGAGTCCACTGAAGCTTTCTTT
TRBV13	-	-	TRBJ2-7	CASSDRGGITYEQYF	TGTGCCAGCAGCGACCGGGGTGGGATAACCTACGAGCAGTACTTC
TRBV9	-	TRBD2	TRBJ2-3	CASSPASGGALDTQYF	TGTGCCAGCAGCCCGGCTAGCGGGGGGGCTCTAGATACGCAGTATTTT
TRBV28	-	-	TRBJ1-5	CASSVSNQPQHF	TGTGCCAGCAGTGTAAGCAATCAGCCCCAGCATTTT